The T cell receptor (beta chain) described here comes from a study of post-analysis software for immune sequencing data. Study-level information: Disease trajectories encompassed relapsing-remitting, secondary progressive and progressive-relapsing multiple sclerosis.

V was cut by 2 bases and J by 8 bases, with 12 bases left in between. CDR3 length equals 13 residues. In germline, CDR1 is MNHEY, CDR2 SMNVEV (reference sequence). The library was made from cDNA and included unique molecular identifiers. A population of about 0.95 to 11 million T cells gave rise to 400,000 to 550,000 cDNA molecules. TCRdb processed the PCR reads anew with MiXCR; each CDR3 protein has one entry. This sample has about 770,000 distinct CDR3 sequences, with 40% to 55% found just once. This clonotype occurred a few times. Its target is not known. The study, taken as a whole, reports: Strong same-batch co-clustering of samples appeared with F measure clustering. Comparison of patients with controls showed about 5 TRBV segments more frequent in patients, TRBV5-6, TRBV5-1 and TRBV20-1 among them.

The sequenced material came from blood. The clonotype comes from a girl under 18 with multiple sclerosis. The chain uses TRBV27 and TRBJ1-2, with D tentatively TRBD1 (5 bases). The CDR3 DNA follows: TGTGCCAGCAGTTTAGGGGCAGGGTTGGGCTACACCTTC. It yields the protein CASSLGAGLGYTF.